These 16 T cell receptor beta chains were sequenced from one sample in a study of T cell responses to AZD1222 COVID-19 vaccine. The method was immunoSEQ multiplex PCR; TCRdb's version includes in-frame clones alone and lacks a portion of them. This table holds more than 75,000 clones, approximately 90% found once. The material was peripheral blood, obtained on day 0 of AZD1222 vaccination. Receptors originate from an adult in good health.

V and J are TRBV2 and TRBJ2-7, with 11 bases aligning to TRBD2. J gave up 0 bases and V 5 bases, and 3 bases lay outside the gene matches. CDR1 is SNHLY and CDR2 is FYNNEI in the germline V gene. This CDR3 has 15 residues. CDR3 loop: CASSRTSGSSYEQYF. CDR3 in DNA: TGTGCCAGCAGTCGTACTAGCGGGAGCTCCTACGAGCAGTACTTC.

The chain joins TRBV9 to TRBJ1-5; no clear D. The length of the CDR3 is 14 residues. Germline values: CDR1 SGDLS, CDR2 YYNGEE. V lost 2 bases and J 1 base, leaving 7 bases between the germline ends. The CDR3 sequence is CASSVDASNQPQHF. The CDR3 DNA follows: TGTGCCAGCAGCGTGGACGCGAGCAATCAGCCCCAGCATTTT. Supplemented by reference TRBV9 and TRBJ1-5, the full variable domain reads DSGVTQTPKHLITATGQRVTLRCSPRSGDLSVYWYQQSLDQGLQFLIQYYNGEERAKGNILERFSAQQFPDLHSELNLSSLELGDSALYFCASSVDASNQPQHFGDGTRLSIL.

This rearrangement joins TRBV9 to TRBJ1-5, with TRBD1 matching over 7 bases. Germline CDR1 and CDR2: SGDLS and YYNGEE. The CDR3 consists of 14 residues. The J segment lost 2 bases and the V segment lost 3 bases, leaving 2 bases of the junction unmatched. For the CDR3, the DNA is TGTGCCAGCAGCGCCGGGACAGGCAATCAGCCCCAGCATTTT. It encodes CASSAGTGNQPQHF.

The rearrangement links TRBV27 to TRBJ2-2, with D perhaps given as TRBD1 or TRBD2 (7 bases each). This CDR3 spans 16 amino acids. Germline V lookup: CDR1 MNHEY, CDR2 SMNVEV (reference sequence). Deletions cut 1 base from V and 5 bases from J, with 14 bases between. The CDR3 region has the DNA TGTGCCAGCAGTTTATTTGTCCAGGGGGGGACCGGGGAGCTGTTTTTT. It specifies CASSLFVQGGTGELFF.

The gene calls are TRBV4-1 and TRBJ2-2; 9 nucleotides align to TRBD2. Losses at the gene ends were 3 bases for V and 0 bases for J; bases not matched to a gene: 5. The CDR3 sequence is 17 residues long. Germline lookup yields CDR1 MGHRA and CDR2 YSYEKL. CDR3: CASSQEGLAANTGELFF. CDR3 sequence (DNA): TGCGCCAGCAGCCAGGAGGGACTAGCAGCGAACACCGGGGAGCTGTTTTTT.

J is TRBJ1-6 and V is TRBV5-1; no clear D gene. The CDR3 covers 15 residues. From germline, CDR1 is SGHRS and CDR2 YFSETQ. The germline V and J ends were trimmed by 4 bases and 7 bases, with 15 bases remaining between them. CDR3 protein: CASSLQLDRNSPLHF. CDR3 DNA: TGCGCCAGCAGCCTGCAGCTAGATAGGAATTCACCCCTCCACTTT.

The genes are TRBV28 and TRBJ2-3; 10 bases are a match to TRBD2. The V and J ends lost 1 base and 2 bases, in that order; junction bases with no gene match: 12. The CDR3 has 19 amino acids. Germline CDR1 is MDHEN and CDR2 is SYDVKM. CDR3: CASSLLGALLAGLTDTQYF. The CDR3 DNA sequence: TGTGCCAGCAGTTTATTGGGGGCGCTACTAGCGGGGCTCACAGATACGCAGTATTTT. Complete variable domain (other parts from reference TRBV28 and TRBJ2-3): DVKVTQSSRYLVKRTGEKVFLECVQDMDHENMFWYRQDPGLGLRLIYFSYDVKMKEKGDIPEGYSVSREKKERFSLILESASTNQTSMYLCASSLLGALLAGLTDTQYFGPGTRLTVL.

V and J are TRBV2 and TRBJ1-5, with D possibly TRBD1 on 5 matching bases. V lost 4 bases to trimming and J lost 0 bases, with 10 bases between them. Germline V CDR1 and CDR2: SNHLY, FYNNEI. This CDR3 region has 15 residues. CDR3 DNA: TGTGCCAGCAGTGCTTTGGGGCCTAGCAATCAGCCCCAGCATTTT. Translating gives CASSALGPSNQPQHF.

V usage is TRBV19 and J usage is TRBJ2-5; D perhaps matches TRBD1 (5 bases). V was clipped by 6 bases and J by 3 bases, with 14 bases between them. The CDR3 has 14 residues. In germline, CDR1 is LNHDA, CDR2 SQIVND (reference sequence). Here the CDR3 reads CASSIMGQKETQYF. In nucleotides, the CDR3 is TGTGCCAGTAGCATAATGGGGCAGAAAGAGACCCAGTACTTC.

V and J are TRBV5-4 and TRBJ2-3, with D hard to call. Between the trimmed V and J ends, which lost 0 bases and 0 bases, there was a span of 11 bases. Germline V gene sequence: CDR1 SGHNT, CDR2 YYREEE (reference sequence). CDR3 length equals 16 residues. The CDR3 region is CASSLASILSTDTQYF. The CDR3 bases are TGTGCCAGCAGCTTGGCCTCGATCCTAAGCACAGATACGCAGTATTTT.

The V gene is TRBV28, the J gene TRBJ1-1, with D tentatively TRBD1 (6 bases). Germline V CDR1 and CDR2: MDHEN, SYDVKM. V was clipped by 6 bases and J by 9 bases, with 11 bases between them. CDR3 length: 11 residues. The CDR3 region is CASRDRSKAFF. The CDR3 DNA reads TGTGCCAGCAGGGACAGATCCAAAGCTTTCTTT. Looking up the rest from reference TRBV28 and TRBJ1-1 gives the full variable domain: DVKVTQSSRYLVKRTGEKVFLECVQDMDHENMFWYRQDPGLGLRLIYFSYDVKMKEKGDIPEGYSVSREKKERFSLILESASTNQTSMYLCASRDRSKAFFGQGTRLTVV.

This clone was observed a single time. The chain links TRBV27 to TRBJ1-1; D is possibly TRBD1 (5 bases). V dropped 0 bases and J dropped 1 base, with 9 bases sitting between them. This CDR3 is built from 15 residues. Per the germline V gene, CDR1 is MNHEY and CDR2 is SMNVEV (reference sequence). In nucleotides, the CDR3 is TGTGCCAGCAGTTTATCGTACACAGGGAACACTGAAGCTTTCTTT. Its translation is CASSLSYTGNTEAFF.

The chain's CDR3 is CASSLDTKTSGMNGNEQFF. The CDR3, as DNA: TGTGCCAGCAGCTTAGATACAAAGACTAGCGGGATGAATGGAAATGAGCAGTTCTTC. The genes are TRBV11-3 and TRBJ2-1; 11 positions agree with TRBD2. J gave up 7 bases and V 0 bases, and 14 bases lay outside the gene matches. CDR1 is SGHNT and CDR2 is YENEEA in the germline V gene. The CDR3 contains 19 residues.

CDR3 sequence: CASSMWGNEQYF. CDR3 DNA sequence: TGTGCCAGCAGCATGTGGGGGAACGAGCAGTACTTC. The chain uses TRBV9 and TRBJ2-7; tentatively, D is TRBD1 or TRBD2 (5 bases each). V gave up 4 bases and J gave up 5 bases, with 10 bases separating them. The CDR3 sequence is 12 residues long. Germline loops: CDR1 SGDLS, CDR2 YYNGEE.

The chain carries TRBV6-5 and TRBJ1-2; D is undetermined. CDR3 size: 13 residues. V lost 2 bases and J lost 6, with 10 bases in between. The germline V gene encodes CDR1 MNHEY and CDR2 SVGAGI. The CDR3 DNA reads as TGTGCCAGCAGTTACGCGGTTACTGATGGCTACACCTTC. Residues: CASSYAVTDGYTF.

This chain uses TRBV7-6 with TRBJ2-5, with TRBD1 identical over 7 bases. The junction had 5 bases not matched to a gene; V was cut back by 5 bases and J by 5 bases. The CDR3 sequence is 13 residues long. The germline V gene encodes CDR1 SGHVS and CDR2 FNYEAQ. The CDR3 spells CASSDRVPETQYF. As DNA, the CDR3 is TGTGCCAGCAGCGACAGGGTACCCGAGACCCAGTACTTC. Complete variable domain (other parts from reference TRBV7-6 and TRBJ2-5): GAGVSQSPRYKVTKRGQDVALRCDPISGHVSLYWYRQALGQGPEFLTYFNYEAQQDKSGLPNDRFSAERPEGSISTLTIQRTEQRDSAMYRCASSDRVPETQYFGPGTRLLVL.